This T cell receptor (beta chain) appears in the sequencing data of a study of blood T cell repertoires in COVID-19. TCRdb keeps only in-frame clones here, not all; method: immunoSEQ multiplex PCR. The profile shows 130,000 to 150,000 clones, approximately 88% of them singletons. Trimming took 2 bases from V and 2 from J, leaving 5 bases between them. Germline V lookup: CDR1 SGDLS, CDR2 YYNGEE. CDR3 length equals 13 residues. J is TRBJ2-1 and V is TRBV9; D is unclear. The sequenced material came from peripheral blood. This TCR derives from a human donor in a cohort sampled during active COVID-19. As DNA, the CDR3 is TGTGCCAGCAGCGTCTTTACCTACAATGAGCAGTTCTTC. It specifies CASSVFTYNEQFF.